The 30 T cell receptor beta chains presented below share a single source sample, sequenced in a study of T cell responses to AZD1222 COVID-19 vaccine. The repertoire was sequenced with immunoSEQ multiplex PCR; TCRdb's copy has only in-frame clones and lacks some. This sample carries about 140,000 clones, around nine tenths of them seen once, and the ten largest clones take over 4%. Sequencing was performed on peripheral blood, taken 28 days after the second AZD1222 dose. Every receptor here comes from an adult who received the AZD1222 COVID-19 vaccine.

This clone came up once. The chain carries TRBV4-2 and TRBJ2-3; no reliable D call. CDR3 length: 14 amino acids. The V end was cut by 2 bases, the J end by 7 bases, with 13 bases between. The germline CDR1 and CDR2 sequences are LGHNA and YNFKEQ. CDR3 DNA: TGTGCCAGCAGCCAACCATCCGACGGGTATACGCAGTATTTT. The encoded protein is CASSQPSDGYTQYF.

The chain is built from TRBV7-9 and TRBJ1-6; D perhaps matches TRBD1 (5 bases). The CDR3 is 16 residues long. Trimming removed 2 bases from V and 8 bases from J, with 16 bases in between. Germline V gene sequence: CDR1 SEHNR, CDR2 FQNEAQ (reference sequence). For the CDR3, the DNA is TGTGCCAGCAGCTTAATGTTAGGGGATTTAGATTCACCCCTCCACTTT. This encodes CASSLMLGDLDSPLHF.

J is TRBJ2-1 and V is TRBV19; no definite D call. The CDR3 runs 12 residues. Germline V lookup: CDR1 LNHDA, CDR2 SQIVND (reference sequence). The germline V and J ends were trimmed by 7 bases and 5 bases, with 9 bases remaining between them. This chain's CDR3 is CASKGLNNEQFF. In nucleotides, the CDR3 is TGTGCCAGTAAGGGCCTTAACAATGAGCAGTTCTTC.

The chain couples TRBV5-6 to TRBJ1-5; D perhaps matches TRBD1 (5 bases). Per the germline V gene, CDR1 is SGHDT and CDR2 is YYEEEE. The CDR3 loop spans 17 amino acids. V lost 1 base and J lost 3, with 17 bases in between. The CDR3 region is CASSLFSPGRHNQPQHF. The CDR3 DNA follows: TGTGCCAGCAGCTTGTTTTCTCCGGGGCGACACAATCAGCCCCAGCATTTT.

V gene TRBV3-1 (or the pseudogene TRBV3-2) combines with J gene TRBJ1-4; no firm D call. Trimming left V 4 bases short and J 7 bases short, with 7 bases between. The CDR3 is made up of 12 amino acids. CDR1 is LGHDT and CDR2 is YNNKEL in the germline V gene (reference sequence). CDR3 DNA: TGTGCCAGCAGCCCCGGAGCTGAAAAACTGTTTTTT. Protein sequence: CASSPGAEKLFF.

CDR3 residues: CASSAPRISGSWNTIYF. Here the CDR3 DNA reads TGTGCCAGCAGCGCCCCCCGAATCTCAGGATCGTGGAACACCATATATTTT. This sequence joins TRBV9 and TRBJ1-3; D is uncertain. This CDR3 spans 17 amino acids. Between the trimmed V and J ends, which lost 3 bases and 7 bases, there was a span of 23 bases. Germline V gene data show CDR1 as SGDLS and CDR2 as YYNGEE.

V and J are TRBV5-4 and TRBJ1-1, with TRBD1 identical over 7 bases. Germline CDR1 SGHNT, CDR2 YYREEE (reference sequence). The CDR3 consists of 15 residues. The V and J ends lost 0 bases and 0 bases, in that order; junction bases with no gene match: 2. The CDR3 DNA sequence: TGTGCCAGCAGCTTGGAGGACAGGATGAACACTGAAGCTTTCTTT. Protein product: CASSLEDRMNTEAFF.

The chain couples TRBV28 to TRBJ2-7; D gene ambiguous. From germline, CDR1 is MDHEN and CDR2 SYDVKM. The CDR3 is 16 amino acids. Trimming removed 6 bases from V and 2 bases from J, with 20 bases in between. This chain's CDR3 is CASSRISAEQTYEQYF. CDR3 DNA: TGTGCCAGCAGCCGAATCTCGGCAGAACAGACCTACGAGCAGTACTTC.

The gene calls are TRBV15 and TRBJ1-2; D remains unclear. Trimming took off 0 bases at V and 4 bases at J, with 9 bases between the two ends. The CDR3 runs 14 residues. Germline V gene lookup returns CDR1 LNHNV and CDR2 YYDKDF (reference sequence). The CDR3 sequence is CATSRDRNSYGYTF. CDR3 nucleotide sequence: TGTGCCACCAGCAGAGATCGGAATTCCTATGGCTACACCTTC.

This chain uses TRBV2 with TRBJ1-5; 9 nucleotides align to TRBD1. The CDR3 has 17 residues. Looked up from germline, CDR1 is SNHLY and CDR2 is FYNNEI. V lost 5 bases, J lost 5 bases, and 13 bases stayed unmatched. As DNA, the CDR3 is TGTGCCAGCAGTCCGCGGACAGGGGAATTTGCCGATCAGCCCCAGCATTTT. This codes for CASSPRTGEFADQPQHF.

The V gene is TRBV6-5, the J gene TRBJ2-7; TRBD2 matches at 13 bases. The germline CDR1 and CDR2 sequences are MNHEY and SVGAGI. With 2 bases clipped from V and 9 bases from J, the junction kept 7 bases outside the gene matches. This CDR3 has 15 residues. CDR3 region: CASSYGTTSGGPQYF. The CDR3 nucleotides are TGTGCCAGCAGTTACGGGACGACTAGCGGGGGGCCGCAGTACTTC.

This clone appeared once. The chain carries TRBV27 and TRBJ1-2; 9 nucleotides match TRBD1. The trim removed 6 bases at V and 7 bases at J, leaving 12 bases unmatched. Germline-derived CDR1 and CDR2 are MNHEY and SMNVEV (reference sequence). There are 15 residues in the CDR3. The chain's CDR3 is CASSTSRDRVRGYTF. For the CDR3, the DNA is TGTGCCAGCAGCACCTCCCGGGACAGGGTGCGTGGCTACACCTTC.

The chain couples TRBV10-3 to TRBJ2-2, with 8 bases aligning to TRBD2. The CDR3 loop spans 16 amino acids. Germline V gene sequence: CDR1 ENHRY, CDR2 SYGVKD. V was pared by 4 bases and J by 3 bases, with 7 bases of the junction left unmatched. The CDR3 region is CAISGTDGGDTGELFF. The CDR3, as DNA: TGTGCCATCAGTGGGACTGACGGGGGGGACACCGGGGAGCTGTTTTTT.

V gene TRBV10-3 combines with J gene TRBJ1-1; D perhaps matches TRBD1 (5 bases). Germline V lookup: CDR1 ENHRY, CDR2 SYGVKD. V lost 3 bases, J lost 11 bases, and 10 bases lay in between. The CDR3 is 11 amino acids. CDR3 sequence: CAISETGRAFF. CDR3 nucleotides: TGTGCCATCAGTGAAACAGGTAGGGCTTTCTTT.

The chain recombines TRBV9 with TRBJ1-2; the D gene is possibly TRBD1 (6 bases). Germline-derived CDR1 and CDR2 are SGDLS and YYNGEE. The V gene lost 0 bases and the J gene lost 5 bases, with 8 bases spanning the gap. CDR3 length: 13 amino acids. Written as DNA, the CDR3 is TGTGCCAGCAGCGTAGGAGGGGGTTATGGCTACACCTTC. Translating it yields CASSVGGGYGYTF.

This clone was counted a single time. The genes are TRBV7-2 and TRBJ2-5, with D perhaps being TRBD1 or TRBD2 (5 bases each). Per the germline V gene, CDR1 is SGHTA and CDR2 is FQGNSA. The CDR3 is 13 amino acids. V was shortened by 4 bases and J by 5 bases, with 11 bases between the two germline ends. CDR3 residues: CASSYPWGETQYF. The CDR3 DNA is TGTGCCAGCAGCTACCCCTGGGGGGAGACCCAGTACTTC.

The V and J genes are TRBV7-9 and TRBJ2-7; no firm D call. The germline V gene has CDR1 SEHNR and CDR2 FQNEAQ (reference sequence). V lost 5 bases, J lost 4 bases, and 9 bases lay in between. The CDR3 sequence is 12 residues long. The CDR3 spells CASSGRSYEQYF. The CDR3 nucleotides are TGTGCCAGCAGCGGGCGTTCTTACGAGCAGTACTTC.

J is TRBJ2-3 and V is TRBV5-5; 9 bases line up with TRBD2. J was trimmed by 2 bases and V by 0 bases; bases with no gene match: 1. The germline CDR1 and CDR2 sequences are SGHKS and YYEKEE (reference sequence). The CDR3 consists of 15 residues. The CDR3 sequence is CASSLGLADTDTQYF. DNA for the CDR3: TGTGCCAGCAGCTTGGGACTAGCGGACACAGATACGCAGTATTTT.

The chain links TRBV10-3 to TRBJ2-7; D possibly uses TRBD1 or TRBD2 (5 bases each). CDR1 is ENHRY and CDR2 is SYGVKD in the germline V gene. The CDR3 totals 14 residues. Between the trimmed V and J ends, which lost 3 bases and 3 bases, there was a span of 12 bases. CDR3 loop: CAISDRDPLYEQYF. The CDR3 nucleotides read TGTGCCATCAGTGACCGGGACCCACTCTACGAGCAGTACTTC.

V usage is TRBV7-9 and J usage is TRBJ1-2; perhaps TRBD1 as D (6 bases). V shed 5 bases and J shed 8 bases, with 15 bases lying between them. This CDR3 is 13 amino acids long. CDR1 SEHNR and CDR2 FQNEAQ come from the germline V gene (reference sequence). The CDR3 region is CASSDRDTQGYTF. The CDR3 nucleotides are TGTGCCAGCAGCGACCGGGACACGCAGGGCTACACCTTC.

This chain joins TRBV27 and TRBJ2-7; 8 bases align to TRBD1. Trimming cost V 6 bases and J 2 bases; bases outside gene matches: 3. The CDR3 is 13 amino acids. Germline V gene data show CDR1 as MNHEY and CDR2 as SMNVEV (reference sequence). This chain's CDR3 is CASRATGAYEQYF. The CDR3 DNA reads TGTGCCAGCAGGGCGACAGGGGCCTACGAGCAGTACTTC.

The chain has TRBV7-6 and TRBJ1-3; D remains ambiguous. The V end lost 0 bases, the J end lost 2 bases, and 11 bases lay between the germline ends. The V gene's germline CDR1 is SGHVS and CDR2 FNYEAQ. This CDR3 spans 16 amino acids. CDR3 coding DNA: TGTGCCAGCAGCTTAGCGCCCCTCGTTACTGGAAACACCATATATTTT. Translated: CASSLAPLVTGNTIYF.

This clone was picked up one time. The V gene is TRBV9, the J gene TRBJ2-1; 10 positions agree with TRBD2. Germline loops: CDR1 SGDLS, CDR2 YYNGEE. This CDR3 has 15 residues. The trim removed 0 bases at V and 5 bases at J, leaving 2 bases unmatched. The CDR3 DNA follows: TGTGCCAGCAGCGTAGCTAGCGGGAGAAACAATGAGCAGTTCTTC. This codes for CASSVASGRNNEQFF.

The chain employs TRBV3-1 (or the pseudogene TRBV3-2) and TRBJ2-2; D is unresolved. V was pared by 2 bases and J by 0 bases, with 7 bases between. This CDR3 is built from 15 residues. Germline V CDR1 and CDR2: LGHDT, YNNKEL (reference sequence). This CDR3 reads CASSQSQANTGELFF. DNA for the CDR3: TGTGCCAGCAGCCAATCACAAGCGAACACCGGGGAGCTGTTTTTT.

The chain joins TRBV10-3 to TRBJ1-1; the D gene is possibly TRBD1 (6 bases). V was pared by 5 bases and J by 6 bases, with 10 bases between. This CDR3 contains 12 residues. The germline V gene has CDR1 ENHRY and CDR2 SYGVKD. As DNA, the CDR3 is TGTGCCATCAGTCAGGGGATAGCTGAAGCTTTCTTT. It encodes CAISQGIAEAFF.

J is TRBJ1-3 and V is TRBV7-6; TRBD1 is a possible D gene (5 bases). CDR3 size: 17 residues. CDR1 is SGHVS, CDR2 FNYEAQ, per germline. V lost 5 bases and J lost 2, with 19 bases in between. DNA for the CDR3: TGTGCCAGCAGCGAATGGGACGGCTTCTTACCTGGAAACACCATATATTTT. Protein product: CASSEWDGFLPGNTIYF. Full variable domain (missing parts from reference TRBV7-6 and TRBJ1-3): GAGVSQSPRYKVTKRGQDVALRCDPISGHVSLYWYRQALGQGPEFLTYFNYEAQQDKSGLPNDRFSAERPEGSISTLTIQRTEQRDSAMYRCASSEWDGFLPGNTIYFGEGSWLTVV.

The chain couples TRBV6-5 to TRBJ2-1; 10 bases line up with TRBD2. CDR1 and CDR2 (germline): MNHEY, SVGAGI. This CDR3 has 14 amino acids. V lost 5 bases and J lost 7; bases outside the gene matches: 5. The CDR3 is CASSPSGGLNEQFF. Written as DNA, the CDR3 is TGTGCCAGCAGTCCTAGCGGGGGTTTAAATGAGCAGTTCTTC.

V is TRBV10-3 and J is TRBJ2-7, with TRBD2 identical over 10 bases. This CDR3 spans 17 amino acids. Germline trimming cut 0 bases from V and 0 bases from J; bases unmatched to any gene: 5. The germline V gene has CDR1 ENHRY and CDR2 SYGVKD. CDR3 protein: CAISESLAGANSYEQYF. As DNA, the CDR3 is TGTGCCATCAGTGAGTCCCTAGCGGGAGCTAACTCCTACGAGCAGTACTTC.

The chain couples TRBV15 to TRBJ2-7, with D perhaps TRBD2 (6 bases). Germline V lookup: CDR1 LNHNV, CDR2 YYDKDF (reference sequence). Trimming left V 5 bases short and J 4 bases short, with 9 bases between. The CDR3 runs to 12 residues. CDR3 in DNA: TGTGCCACCAGCCAGGACTATTACGAGCAGTACTTC. Translated, it gives CATSQDYYEQYF.

The chain has TRBV11-2 and TRBJ2-3; 8 bases map to TRBD2. V shed 2 bases and J 1 base; nucleotides not matched to a gene: 5. The CDR3 runs 16 residues. Looked up from germline, CDR1 is SGHAT and CDR2 is FQNNGV. The CDR3 coding sequence is TGTGCCAGCAGCTTAATTGTTAGCGGGGGCACAGATACGCAGTATTTT. It encodes CASSLIVSGGTDTQYF.